This passage covers 7 T cell receptor beta chains from one sample sequenced in a study of breast tumors, draining lymph nodes, adjacent tissues. Via MiXCR, TCRdb re-called the multiplex PCR reads, giving one row per CDR3 protein. The sample lists 15,000 or so distinct CDR3 sequences, around 47% occurring once. Material: tumor-adjacent breast tissue. Source of these receptors: a female donor with breast cancer. Some clones in this sample may be carry-over from other donors' samples.

About this clonotype itself: Because the CDR3 is missing its conserved closing phenylalanine or tryptophan, this is likely a read error. It is unclear where the CDR3 begins or ends on the DNA, so no DNA is shown, and the CDR3 is as TCRdb lists it. This chain connects TRBV5-1 to TRBJ2-3; the listed D gene, TRBD2, was not tested against the DNA. The CDR3 comprises 14 residues, both ends counted. From germline, CDR1 is SGHRS and CDR2 YFSETQ. The CDR3 sequence is CASSLVGGRPPPIN.

The chain uses TRBV7-2 and TRBJ2-5, with TRBD1 identical over 11 bases. CDR3 length equals 21 residues. J gave up 8 bases and V 5 bases, and 28 bases lay outside the gene matches. Germline CDR1 is SGHTA and CDR2 is FQGNSA. The CDR3 DNA reads TGTGCCAGCAGCCCTAGGACAGGGGGCTCTGGACTGTTTCTTGGCAGTGGAACCCAGTACTTC. Translation gives CASSPRTGGSGLFLGSGTQYF.

This clonotype was seen a few times. The CDR3 is CASSLGARITEAFF. The CDR3 DNA follows: TGTGCCAGCAGCTTGGGGGCGCGGATAACTGAAGCTTTCTTT. V usage is TRBV13 and J usage is TRBJ1-1, with D maybe TRBD1 (6 bases). CDR1 is PRHDT and CDR2 is FYEKMQ in the germline V gene (reference sequence). The CDR3 covers 14 residues. V was clipped by 3 bases and J by 5 bases, with 13 bases between them.

This clonotype is classed as medium-sized. V is TRBV7-9 and J is TRBJ2-5; possibly TRBD2 for D (6 bases). The CDR3 length is 14 residues. Trimming took off 3 bases at V and 5 bases at J, with 13 bases between the two ends. Per the germline V gene, CDR1 is SEHNR and CDR2 is FQNEAQ (reference sequence). The CDR3 loop reads CASSFSRRGETQYF. CDR3 bases: TGTGCCAGCAGCTTTTCCAGGAGGGGTGAGACCCAGTACTTC.

This clonotype was seen at least ten times. This may arise from a read error, as a much more abundant clone is one base away. Without the conserved terminal phenylalanine or tryptophan, this CDR3 likely stems from a read error. The chain employs TRBV7-9 and TRBJ2-5; no firm D call. Germline CDR1 is SEHNR and CDR2 is FQNEAQ (reference sequence). This CDR3 is 14 amino acids long. V gave up 7 bases and J gave up 4 bases, with 16 bases separating them. The CDR3 reads CASTDDRILETQYL. The CDR3, as DNA: TGTGCCAGCACCGACGACCGAATTCTAGAGACCCAGTACCTC.

The chain couples TRBV7-9 to TRBJ2-3; no clear D. The closer fit of TRBJ1-5 to the DNA end suggests the J call may be wrong. From germline, CDR1 is SEHNR and CDR2 FQNEAQ (reference sequence). This CDR3 has 15 residues. In DNA form, the CDR3 reads TGTGCCAGCAGCTTAATGGGATCTAGCGCAGATACGCAGCATTTT. Residues: CASSLMGSSADTQHF.

Relative to its sample, this clonotype is medium-sized. CDR3 sequence reads: CSAQLAGVTDTQYF. In DNA form, the CDR3 reads TGCAGTGCTCAGTTAGCGGGAGTGACAGATACGCAGTATTTT. This chain connects TRBV20-1 to TRBJ2-3, with 9 bases fitting TRBD2. J gave up 3 bases and V 5 bases, and 6 bases lay outside the gene matches. The CDR3 consists of 14 residues. CDR1 is DFQATT and CDR2 is SNEGSKA in the germline V gene (reference sequence).